A single sample is the source of the 5 T cell receptor beta chains below, sequenced in a study of blood T cell repertoires in COVID-19. Here immunoSEQ multiplex PCR was the method, and the copy in TCRdb shows in-frame clones only, minus some. This sample has roughly 37,000 clones, with about 82% found just once. Source material: peripheral blood. The source is a human donor in a cohort sampled during active COVID-19.

This chain joins TRBV13 and TRBJ1-6, with D hard to call. The CDR3 consists of 13 residues. Germline-derived CDR1 and CDR2 are PRHDT and FYEKMQ (reference sequence). V was clipped by 2 bases and J by 10 bases, with 9 bases between them. The DNA for the CDR3 is TGTGCCAGCAGCTTAAGAGGGAACTCACCCCTCCACTTT. Protein sequence: CASSLRGNSPLHF. Complete variable domain (other parts from reference TRBV13 and TRBJ1-6): AAGVIQSPRHLIKEKRETATLKCYPIPRHDTVYWYQQGPGQDPQFLISFYEKMQSDKGSIPDRFSAQQFSDYHSELNMSSLELGDSALYFCASSLRGNSPLHFGNGTRLTVT.

Here the CDR3 reads CSVADGYTF. The CDR3 DNA follows: TGCAGCGTGGCGGATGGCTACACCTTC. The gene calls are TRBV29-1 and TRBJ1-2; D is ambiguous. V dropped 6 bases and J dropped 6 bases, with 5 bases sitting between them. The CDR3 contains 9 residues. Per germline, CDR1 SQVTM and CDR2 ANQGSEA.

This chain links TRBV18 with TRBJ1-6; D is ambiguous. The CDR3 is made up of 16 amino acids. CDR1 is KGHSH and CDR2 is LQKENI in the germline V gene. V was cut by 3 bases and J by 5 bases, with 14 bases left in between. The CDR3 nucleotides read TGTGCCAGCTCACCCGCTCGGAGGGTGGATAATTCACCCCTCCACTTT. Translated: CASSPARRVDNSPLHF.

This rearrangement joins TRBV5-1 to TRBJ2-3; TRBD1 matches at 8 bases. CDR1 SGHRS and CDR2 YFSETQ come from the germline V gene. The V and J ends lost 4 bases and 3 bases, in that order; junction bases with no gene match: 10. This CDR3 contains 16 residues. The CDR3 region has the DNA TGCGCCAGCAGCGCAAACGGACAGGGAGATACAGATACGCAGTATTTT. Protein product: CASSANGQGDTDTQYF. The full variable domain, in which reference TRBV5-1 and TRBJ2-3 provide the parts outside the CDR3, is KAGVTQTPRYLIKTRGQQVTLSCSPISGHRSVSWYQQTPGQGLQFLFEYFSETQRNKGNFPGRFSGRQFSNSRSEMNVSTLELGDSALYLCASSANGQGDTDTQYFGPGTRLTVL.

This rearrangement joins TRBV13 to TRBJ2-2; TRBD2 aligns across 9 bases. V dropped 2 bases and J dropped 2; count of bases not matched to a gene: 12. Per germline, CDR1 PRHDT and CDR2 FYEKMQ (reference sequence). This CDR3 has 19 amino acids. CDR3 loop: CASSLRFSVAGANTGELFF. The CDR3 nucleotides read TGTGCCAGCAGCTTACGATTTTCGGTAGCGGGGGCAAACACCGGGGAGCTGTTTTTT. The variable domain in full, with the rest retrieved from reference TRBV13 and TRBJ2-2, is AAGVIQSPRHLIKEKRETATLKCYPIPRHDTVYWYQQGPGQDPQFLISFYEKMQSDKGSIPDRFSAQQFSDYHSELNMSSLELGDSALYFCASSLRFSVAGANTGELFFGEGSRLTVL.